This T cell receptor (beta chain) came from a study of beta chain features in type 1 diabetes. Germline V gene data show CDR1 as SGHTA and CDR2 as FQGNSA. This CDR3 comprises 13 residues. V lost 3 bases, J lost 6 bases, and 10 bases lay in between. Reverse transcription of all isolated RNA meant that expressed TCRB transcripts were sequenced. Measured with immunoSEQ multiplex PCR; TCRdb has only the in-frame clones, and not every one. Of almost 350,000 clones in the sample, around 20% were seen once. The receptor comes from a woman under 30 in good health. Sequenced sample: naive CD4+ T cells from blood. The chain combines TRBV7-2 with TRBJ2-3; no definite D call. Here the CDR3 DNA reads TGTGCCAGCAGCTTTTCGCTCGGGGATACGCAGTATTTT. Its translation is CASSFSLGDTQYF.